These 12 T cell receptor beta chains originate from one sample sequenced in a study of T-cell memory formation after mild COVID-19. TCRdb itself ran the 5' RACE reads through MiXCR, one entry per CDR3 protein. The repertoire holds a few hundred thousand distinct CDR3 sequences, with 15% to 20% as singletons. Sequencing was done on a sample of PBMCs or a T cell subset sorted from them (not recorded which). The receptors were gathered from a man younger than 30 who had mild COVID-19 (a few samples of this study predate the infection). Cell type and time point are not known.

CDR3 sequence reads: CASSSRSEAFF. CDR3 coding DNA: TGTGCCAGCAGCTCGAGGTCAGAAGCTTTCTTT. The rearrangement uses TRBV7-9 and TRBJ1-1; D is unclear. The CDR3 has 11 residues. Germline CDR1 SEHNR, CDR2 FQNEAQ (reference sequence). V was clipped by 4 bases and J by 8 bases, with 8 bases between them.

This clonotype was recorded a few times. The V gene is TRBV4-2, the J gene TRBJ2-3; TRBD1 aligns across 9 bases. CDR1 and CDR2 (germline): LGHNA, YNFKEQ. The CDR3 length is 15 residues. The V segment lost 0 bases and the J segment 10 bases; nucleotides outside the gene matches: 8. In DNA, the CDR3 is TGTGCCAGCAGCCAAGATAGTAGGTGGGACAGGGCGCAGTATTTT. It specifies CASSQDSRWDRAQYF.

This sequence joins TRBV5-5 and TRBJ2-7; 8 nucleotides line up with TRBD1. Germline loops: CDR1 SGHKS, CDR2 YYEKEE (reference sequence). The CDR3 consists of 15 residues. With V trimmed by 0 bases and J by 5 bases, 7 bases remained unmatched. CDR3 protein: CASSLDWTGWNEQYV. The DNA of the CDR3 is TGTGCCAGCAGCTTGGACTGGACAGGGTGGAACGAGCAGTACGTC.

The genes are TRBV20-1 and TRBJ2-1, with a possible D match to TRBD2 (6 bases). CDR3 length: 12 amino acids. V was cut by 6 bases and J by 8 bases, with 14 bases left in between. Looked up from germline, CDR1 is DFQATT and CDR2 is SNEGSKA (reference sequence). Here the CDR3 DNA reads TGCAGTGCGGACCGGCGGGGCGATGAGCAGTTCTTC. Its translation is CSADRRGDEQFF.

This clonotype was seen only a few times. The CDR3 reads CASSEGQKETQYF. As DNA, the CDR3 is TGTGCCAGCAGCGAGGGACAAAAAGAGACCCAGTACTTC. J is TRBJ2-5 and V is TRBV11-2; D might be TRBD1 (6 bases). Trimming pared 5 bases from V and 3 bases from J, leaving 10 bases between. Germline-derived CDR1 and CDR2 are SGHAT and FQNNGV. The CDR3 consists of 13 residues.

V is TRBV19 and J is TRBJ1-2; D gene uncertain. CDR3 length: 14 residues. Germline CDR1 LNHDA, CDR2 SQIVND (reference sequence). Deletions cut 8 bases from V and 8 bases from J, with 21 bases between. CDR3 loop: CASGSRKPEEGYTF. In nucleotides, the CDR3 is TGTGCCAGTGGATCCAGGAAGCCTGAGGAAGGCTACACCTTC.

V and J are TRBV4-3 and TRBJ2-2; D tentatively reads TRBD1 or TRBD2 (6 bases each). The CDR3 runs 17 residues. Per germline, CDR1 LGHNA and CDR2 YSLEER. The V and J ends lost 2 bases and 4 bases respectively, with 17 bases between them. CDR3 region: CASSQPPARGATGELFF. The DNA for the CDR3 is TGCGCCAGCAGCCAACCCCCGGCGAGGGGGGCCACCGGGGAGCTGTTTTTT.

This chain connects TRBV7-2 to TRBJ2-7; D not certain. Germline V gene lookup returns CDR1 SGHTA and CDR2 FQGNSA. V was cut by 8 bases and J by 2 bases, with 10 bases left in between. This CDR3 contains 12 residues. The CDR3: CASAPSPYEQYF. The CDR3 nucleotides read TGTGCCAGCGCTCCCTCGCCCTACGAGCAGTACTTC. The variable domain in full, with the rest retrieved from reference TRBV7-2 and TRBJ2-7, is GAGVSQSPSNKVTEKGKDVELRCDPISGHTALYWYRQSLGQGLEFLIYFQGNSAPDKSGLPSDRFSAERTGGSVSTLTIQRTQQEDSAVYLCASAPSPYEQYFGPGTRLTVT.

The chain has TRBV5-1 and TRBJ1-2; weak D call: TRBD1 (6 bases). The CDR3 has 12 residues. V lost 5 bases and J lost 6, with 11 bases in between. Germline CDR1 and CDR2: SGHRS and YFSETQ. The CDR3 here is CASRWGQDGYTF. DNA for the CDR3: TGCGCCAGCAGGTGGGGGCAGGATGGCTACACCTTC. Supplemented by reference TRBV5-1 and TRBJ1-2, the full variable domain reads KAGVTQTPRYLIKTRGQQVTLSCSPISGHRSVSWYQQTPGQGLQFLFEYFSETQRNKGNFPGRFSGRQFSNSRSEMNVSTLELGDSALYLCASRWGQDGYTFGSGTRLTVV.

This clonotype was counted a few times. This chain joins TRBV5-4 and TRBJ2-4; possible D gene TRBD2, 6 bases. Germline values: CDR1 SGHNT, CDR2 YYREEE (reference sequence). The CDR3 runs 13 residues. V lost 2 bases, J lost 8 bases, and 11 bases lay in between. The CDR3 bases are TGTGCCAGCAGCTTCTGGGGAGGAGACATTCAGTACTTC. As protein: CASSFWGGDIQYF.

This clonotype was seen a few times. The chain carries TRBV10-2 and TRBJ2-3; 11 bases are a match to TRBD2. CDR3 size: 15 residues. The trim removed 6 bases at V and 2 bases at J, leaving 4 bases unmatched. Germline V gives CDR1 WSHSY, CDR2 SAAADI. In nucleotides, the CDR3 is TGCGCCAGCAGAGTTAGCGGGGGGGCCACAGATACGCAGTATTTT. Translation: CASRVSGGATDTQYF.

This clonotype was picked up a small number of times. The chain joins TRBV7-9 to TRBJ2-5; the match to TRBD1 covers 9 bases. The V gene's germline CDR1 is SEHNR and CDR2 FQNEAQ (reference sequence). The CDR3 is 14 amino acids. The V segment lost 5 bases and the J segment 5 bases; nucleotides outside the gene matches: 6. The CDR3 bases are TGTGCCAGCAGCCCCCCGGACAGGGGTGAGACCCAGTACTTC. Amino acids: CASSPPDRGETQYF.